A single sample gave rise to the 14 T cell receptor beta chains below, sequenced in a study of graft-versus-host responses after intestinal transplantation. The data were produced by immunoSEQ multiplex PCR, yet TCRdb's version contains in-frame clones alone and is incomplete. The repertoire holds about 40,000 clones, with roughly nine tenths as singletons. The source was PBMCs, collected around 43 weeks after intestinal transplant. These receptors were collected from a human patient who received an intestinal transplant, so some T cells may come from the graft donor.

The V call is TRBV11-2, the J call TRBJ2-1, with 15 positions matching TRBD2. V lost 5 bases and J lost 10; bases outside the gene matches: 6. The CDR3 has 15 amino acids. The germline CDR1 and CDR2 sequences are SGHAT and FQNNGV. CDR3 sequence reads: CASSQGLAGGGEQFF. CDR3 nucleotides: TGTGCCAGCAGCCAGGGACTAGCGGGGGGTGGGGAGCAGTTCTTC.

This clone has only one observation. The V gene is TRBV6-6, the J gene TRBJ1-5, with 7 bases identical to TRBD1. Looked up from germline, CDR1 is MNHNY and CDR2 is SVGAGI (reference sequence). The CDR3 is 15 amino acids. Trimming removed 3 bases from V and 4 bases from J; junction bases left unmatched: 6. The DNA for the CDR3 is TGTGCCAGCAGTTATTGGACAGGAGAGAATCAGCCCCAGCATTTT. Translating gives CASSYWTGENQPQHF.

This clone has a single count. This rearrangement joins TRBV6-6 to TRBJ2-1; the D is unclear. The CDR3 is made up of 15 amino acids. Trimming removed 6 bases from V and 0 bases from J, with 12 bases in between. Germline V gene sequence: CDR1 MNHNY, CDR2 SVGAGI (reference sequence). The CDR3 loop reads CASSRPHNSYNEQFF. For the CDR3, the DNA is TGTGCCAGCAGCCGACCCCATAACTCCTACAATGAGCAGTTCTTC.

This rearrangement joins TRBV14 to TRBJ2-5; 8 nucleotides align to TRBD1. This CDR3 comprises 15 residues. Germline V CDR1 and CDR2: SGHDN, FVKESK. The V gene end was trimmed by 1 base and the J gene end by 5 bases; junction bases not matched to a gene: 6. CDR3 residues: CASSQGPGGAETQYF. CDR3 in DNA: TGTGCCAGCAGCCAAGGGCCAGGGGGCGCGGAGACCCAGTACTTC.

V is TRBV5-1 and J is TRBJ2-5, with 7 bases fitting TRBD1. Germline V gene data show CDR1 as SGHRS and CDR2 as YFSETQ. The CDR3 totals 14 residues. V shed 4 bases, J shed 3 bases, and the junction held 6 bases outside the gene matches. CDR3 sequence: CASSLGTAKETQYF. CDR3 nucleotides: TGCGCCAGCAGCCTCGGGACAGCCAAAGAGACCCAGTACTTC.

The chain uses TRBV4-1 and TRBJ2-7, with no clear D. Germline V lookup: CDR1 MGHRA, CDR2 YSYEKL. V dropped 2 bases and J dropped 4 bases, with 9 bases sitting between them. The CDR3 is made up of 13 amino acids. CDR3 sequence (DNA): TGCGCCAGCAGCCAAACTCTTTTTTACGAGCAGTACTTC. The encoded protein is CASSQTLFYEQYF.

The V and J genes are TRBV28 and TRBJ2-7; unclear D gene. This CDR3 is built from 14 residues. Germline V gene sequence: CDR1 MDHEN, CDR2 SYDVKM. V lost 2 bases and J 6 bases, leaving 14 bases between the germline ends. CDR3 DNA: TGTGCCAGCAGTTTACGTGCTTTTGGTCGCGAGCAGTACTTC. Protein: CASSLRAFGREQYF.

The chain carries TRBV5-1 and TRBJ2-3; 10 bases are shared with TRBD1. Trimming removed 5 bases from V and 6 bases from J; junction bases left unmatched: 6. The CDR3 runs 14 residues. CDR1 and CDR2 from the germline V gene are SGHRS and YFSETQ. The CDR3 DNA follows: TGCGCCAGCAGTTACGGACAGGGGGAGGATACGCAGTATTTT. This codes for CASSYGQGEDTQYF.

The J gene is TRBJ2-5, the V gene TRBV4-2; TRBD2 matches at 15 bases. Germline V gene data show CDR1 as LGHNA and CDR2 as YNFKEQ. The junction had 2 bases not matched to a gene; V was cut back by 1 base and J by 2 bases. This CDR3 region has 17 residues. CDR3 DNA: TGTGCCAGCAGCCAAGCCGGACTAGCGGGAGGGCAAGAGACCCAGTACTTC. This encodes CASSQAGLAGGQETQYF.

The chain carries TRBV9 and TRBJ2-3; 8 positions match TRBD2. The CDR3 extends over 16 amino acids. J was trimmed by 4 bases and V by 1 base; bases with no gene match: 8. The germline V gene encodes CDR1 SGDLS and CDR2 YYNGEE. CDR3 protein: CASSVLSGGPPDTQYF. DNA for the CDR3: TGTGCCAGCAGCGTACTAAGCGGGGGTCCTCCAGATACGCAGTATTTT.

This clone was seen once. The CDR3 DNA sequence: TGTGCCAGTAGTATCAGGGGCATGAACACTGAAGCTTTCTTT. It yields the protein CASSIRGMNTEAFF. V gene TRBV19 combines with J gene TRBJ1-1, with D perhaps matching TRBD1 (6 bases). Germline V gene data show CDR1 as LNHDA and CDR2 as SQIVND (reference sequence). The V gene lost 3 bases and the J gene lost 0 bases, with 8 bases spanning the gap. The CDR3 covers 14 residues.

This sequence joins TRBV4-2 and TRBJ1-2; tentative D call: TRBD1 (5 bases). Germline CDR1 LGHNA, CDR2 YNFKEQ. V lost 0 bases and J lost 7, with 12 bases in between. This CDR3 has 14 residues. This CDR3 is CASSQDPGISGYTF. The CDR3 nucleotides read TGTGCCAGCAGCCAAGATCCAGGGATTAGTGGCTACACCTTC.

The chain's CDR3 is CASSSKTGGYNEQFF. In DNA, the CDR3 is TGTGCCAGCAGCTCCAAGACAGGGGGCTACAATGAGCAGTTCTTC. The chain has TRBV7-2 and TRBJ2-1; 9 nucleotides match TRBD1. Per germline, CDR1 SGHTA and CDR2 FQGNSA. Germline trimming cut 4 bases from V and 3 bases from J; bases unmatched to any gene: 4. The CDR3 extends over 15 amino acids.

The chain employs TRBV15 and TRBJ2-7, with D unresolved. Trimming took off 0 bases at V and 1 base at J, with 1 base between the two ends. Germline values: CDR1 LNHNV, CDR2 YYDKDF (reference sequence). This CDR3 spans 12 amino acids. CDR3 in amino acids: CATSRDSYEQYF. CDR3 coding DNA: TGTGCCACCAGCAGAGATTCCTACGAGCAGTACTTC.